This TCR beta chain was obtained from a study of cytomegalovirus exposure and HLA in healthy donors. The study's findings and limits: Trimming of TCR beta V- and J-genes showed a link, identified in a later analysis, to a missense DCLRE1C variant.

This CDR3 spans 14 amino acids. Per germline, CDR1 SGHKS and CDR2 YYEKEE (reference sequence). Losses at the gene ends were 4 bases for V and 4 bases for J; bases not matched to a gene: 4. Primers for the PCR totalled 60 Vbeta and 13 Jbeta. Here immunoSEQ multiplex PCR was the method, and the copy in TCRdb shows in-frame clones only, minus some. The data show under 200,000 clones, with roughly three quarters seen just once and 7% to 9% held by the top ten. This clone was recorded once. What it recognizes is unknown. At the DNA level, this CDR3 is encoded by other sequences in the same sample as well. Sample: PBMCs. V is TRBV5-5 and J is TRBJ2-5; 10 bases fit TRBD1. This TCR was recovered from a male donor in good health and CMV-seropositive. In nucleotides, the CDR3 is TGTGCCAGCAGCCCGGACAGGGGGGTAGAGACCCAGTACTTC. Its protein product is CASSPDRGVETQYF.